This T cell receptor beta chain originates from a study of blood T cell repertoires in COVID-19. Across the whole study: Some COVID-19 samples were acute and others convalescent; all came from the United States, Italy and Spain. In each case, the material was cDNA or gDNA derived from T cells, B-cell-depleted T cells, or PBMCs.

As originally analysed: Reference gene primer amplification gave estimated nucleated cell counts. The repertoire was sequenced with immunoSEQ multiplex PCR; TCRdb's copy has only in-frame clones and lacks some. The DNA was the basis for D and trimming; V, J and clone size are from that table. The table has some 150,000 clones, about 92% seen once. The CDR3 totals 16 residues. V shed 2 bases, J shed 5 bases, and the junction held 12 bases outside the gene matches. The chain employs TRBV23-1 and TRBJ2-7; 7 positions match TRBD1. TRBV23-1 qualifies as an ORF whose function is uncertain. Specimen: peripheral blood. This sequence was found in a human donor in a cohort sampled during active COVID-19. The CDR3 is CASSQRADRKNHEQYF. DNA of the CDR3: TGCGCCAGCAGTCAAAGAGCGGACAGGAAGAATCACGAGCAGTACTTC.